The 26 T cell receptor beta chains below were found in one sample sequenced in a study of CD8 T cells in ankylosing spondylitis (dated by TCRdb to the late 2010s). Broader findings and caveats from the paper: Blood from ankylosing spondylitis patients appeared to be characterized by a TCR beta motif made up of eight highly homologous amino acid variants.

Libraries came from 5' RACE. The run used an Illumina HiSeq 2500. The public reads were run again by TCRdb, first through fastp at Q25 and then through MiXCR, and only productive beta chains were kept. Every CDR3 protein is listed once, alongside the most common genes and DNA of its rows. The sample contains fewer than 250,000 distinct CDR3 sequences, approximately 20% of them found a single time. Under 45% of the sample is held by the ten biggest clonotypes. The antigens for these receptors are not known. The sequenced sample consisted of blood, either unsorted or a sorted T cell fraction (not recorded which). The source is a male donor with ankylosing spondylitis.

The V gene is TRBV5-1, the J gene TRBJ2-7; the D is unclear. V lost 4 bases to trimming and J lost 0 bases, with 11 bases between them. In germline, CDR1 is SGHRS, CDR2 YFSETQ. The CDR3 covers 14 residues. In DNA form, the CDR3 reads TGCGCCAGCAGCCCAGAGCCGGACTCCTACGAGCAGTACTTC. Its translation: CASSPEPDSYEQYF.

This clonotype has just a few counts. The chain combines TRBV6-2 or TRBV6-3 with TRBJ2-6; D not resolved. CDR1 is MNHEY, CDR2 SVGEGT, per germline. Deletions cut 5 bases from V and 1 base from J, with 9 bases between. This CDR3 is 15 amino acids long. CDR3 amino acids: CASSTWDSGANVLTF. The CDR3 nucleotides read TGTGCCAGCAGTACCTGGGATTCTGGGGCCAACGTCCTGACTTTC.

The CDR3, as DNA: TGTGCCACCTGGAGCGGGAGGGAAGAGCAGTACTTC. It translates to CATWSGREEQYF. The J gene is TRBJ2-7, the V gene TRBV15; TRBD2 agrees at 10 bases. The CDR3 consists of 12 residues. From germline, CDR1 is LNHNV and CDR2 YYDKDF (reference sequence). V dropped 8 bases and J dropped 7; count of bases not matched to a gene: 5.

The chain is built from TRBV12-3 or TRBV12-4 and TRBJ1-6, with D possibly matching TRBD1 (5 bases). This CDR3 is 14 amino acids long. Trimming took off 7 bases at V and 8 bases at J, with 15 bases between the two ends. The CDR3 loop reads CASTTAGFHSPLHF. CDR3 sequence (DNA): TGTGCCAGCACCACAGCAGGGTTTCATTCACCCCTCCACTTT.

This clonotype has a handful of counts. The chain carries TRBV28 and TRBJ2-5; tentative D call: TRBD2 (6 bases). The CDR3 extends over 14 amino acids. Germline V gene sequence: CDR1 MDHEN, CDR2 SYDVKM. V gave up 4 bases and J gave up 1 base, with 10 bases separating them. The CDR3 protein is CASSWDFVQETQYF. For the CDR3, the DNA is TGTGCCAGCAGTTGGGACTTTGTCCAAGAGACCCAGTACTTC.

This clonotype was counted at least ten times. The chain links TRBV15 to TRBJ2-7; D is unresolved. Trimming shortened V by 4 bases and J by 3 bases, and 10 bases separated the two germline ends. The length of the CDR3 is 13 residues. Germline V gives CDR1 LNHNV, CDR2 YYDKDF (reference sequence). CDR3 in amino acids: CATSIHRFYEQYF. The CDR3 DNA reads TGTGCCACCAGCATTCACCGATTCTACGAGCAGTACTTC.

This rearrangement joins TRBV19 to TRBJ2-1; D is uncertain. With 1 base removed from V and 2 bases from J, the gap between germline ends came to 9 bases. From germline, CDR1 is LNHDA and CDR2 SQIVND (reference sequence). The CDR3 consists of 15 residues. The CDR3 DNA reads TGTGCCAGTAGTATAGTTCCGGGTCCCTACAATGAGCAGTTCTTC. The encoded protein is CASSIVPGPYNEQFF.

This chain joins TRBV20-1 and TRBJ2-2; D not resolved. Per germline, CDR1 DFQATT and CDR2 SNEGSKA (reference sequence). Trimming cost V 5 bases and J 0 bases, with 13 bases left between them. The CDR3 has 15 amino acids. The CDR3 nucleotides are TGCAGTGCTCACATGGCGGAATCGAACACCGGGGAGCTGTTTTTT. Translating it yields CSAHMAESNTGELFF.

Only a few counts were recorded for this clonotype. The chain carries TRBV12-3 or TRBV12-4 and TRBJ1-5, with 12 bases lining up with TRBD1. The CDR3 covers 16 residues. With V trimmed by 3 bases and J by 3 bases, 3 bases remained unmatched. This CDR3 is CASSFGTGGSNQPQHF. The CDR3 DNA sequence: TGTGCCAGCAGTTTTGGGACAGGGGGCTCCAATCAGCCCCAGCATTTT.

This clonotype has only a few counts. The chain recombines TRBV2 with TRBJ1-5, with D maybe TRBD1 (5 bases). The V end was cut by 1 base, the J end by 3 bases, with 10 bases between. CDR1 and CDR2 from the germline V gene are SNHLY and FYNNEI. The CDR3 sequence is 15 residues long. The chain's CDR3 is CASSEGAGYNQPQHF. The CDR3 DNA follows: TGTGCCAGCAGTGAAGGGGCAGGGTACAATCAGCCCCAGCATTTT.

This clonotype is a singleton in its sample. A much larger clone sits a single nucleotide away, making a read error possible. J is TRBJ2-2 and V is TRBV4-1, with D tentatively TRBD1 (5 bases). CDR1 is MGHRA, CDR2 YSYEKL, per germline. The CDR3 totals 14 residues. The CDR3 protein is CTSSQGANTGELFF. DNA of the CDR3: TGCACCAGCAGCCAAGGGGCGAACACCGGGGAGCTGTTTTTT.

There are a few counts of this clonotype. CDR3 in amino acids: CASSLTGADEQFF. The CDR3 coding sequence is TGTGCCAGCAGTCTCACGGGAGCTGATGAGCAGTTCTTC. The chain recombines TRBV12-3 or TRBV12-4 with TRBJ2-1; a weak D match, TRBD2 (6 bases). The germline V and J ends were trimmed by 5 bases and 8 bases, with 13 bases remaining between them. The CDR3 consists of 13 residues.

The sample holds a few counts of this clonotype. The chain joins TRBV27 to TRBJ2-1; D possibly corresponds to TRBD2 (6 bases). V gave up 6 bases and J gave up 6 bases, with 18 bases separating them. The CDR3 totals 15 residues. Germline V gene data show CDR1 as MNHEY and CDR2 as SMNVEV (reference sequence). This chain's CDR3 is CASSLLWRGSNEQFF. CDR3 bases: TGTGCCAGCAGCCTCCTTTGGAGGGGCTCCAATGAGCAGTTCTTC.

The sample holds a few counts of this clonotype. The V gene is TRBV5-1, the J gene TRBJ2-7; 7 nucleotides align to TRBD1. Trimming took 4 bases from V and 2 from J; bases not matched to a gene: 12. Germline V gives CDR1 SGHRS, CDR2 YFSETQ. The CDR3 loop spans 16 amino acids. CDR3 sequence reads: CASSMQGDRSPYEQYF. The DNA of the CDR3 is TGCGCCAGCAGCATGCAGGGGGATCGGAGTCCCTACGAGCAGTACTTC.

The chain carries TRBV7-9 and TRBJ2-5; 11 positions match TRBD2. In germline, CDR1 is SEHNR, CDR2 FQNEAQ (reference sequence). The trim removed 6 bases at V and 5 bases at J, leaving 14 bases unmatched. The CDR3 consists of 17 residues. CDR3 sequence: CASRHASGRSFRETQYF. The CDR3 nucleotides read TGTGCCAGCAGACACGCTAGCGGGAGGAGTTTTAGGGAGACCCAGTACTTC.

This clonotype was seen more than once but under ten times. The chain uses TRBV25-1 and TRBJ2-1; tentative D call: TRBD2 (6 bases). Between the trimmed V and J ends, which lost 5 bases and 5 bases, there was a span of 10 bases. The germline CDR1 and CDR2 sequences are MGHDK and SYGVNS. This CDR3 spans 13 amino acids. CDR3 sequence: CASSWSGHNEQFF. The DNA for the CDR3 is TGTGCCAGCAGTTGGAGCGGGCACAATGAGCAGTTCTTC.

The rearrangement joins TRBV5-1 to TRBJ1-1, with D tentatively TRBD1 (6 bases). CDR3 length: 16 residues. The germline V gene encodes CDR1 SGHRS and CDR2 YFSETQ. V lost 4 bases, J lost 0 bases, and 16 bases lay in between. For the CDR3, the DNA is TGCGCCAGCAGCCCGGACAGTACCTTTATGAACACTGAAGCTTTCTTT. Its protein is CASSPDSTFMNTEAFF.

CDR3 coding DNA: TGTGCCAGCAGACCCACTAGCTACGAGCAGTACTTC. Translation gives CASRPTSYEQYF. V and J are TRBV6-2 or TRBV6-3 and TRBJ2-7; possible D gene TRBD2, 5 bases. V was pared by 6 bases and J by 3 bases, with 9 bases between. Germline lookup yields CDR1 MNHEY and CDR2 SVGEGT. The CDR3 totals 12 residues.

The chain joins TRBV5-8 to TRBJ2-7; a weak D match, TRBD1 (5 bases). This CDR3 comprises 14 residues. The V and J ends lost 3 bases and 0 bases respectively, with 10 bases between them. CDR1 is SGHTS and CDR2 is YDEGEE in the germline V gene. CDR3 region: CASSWGPNSYEQYF. The CDR3, as DNA: TGTGCCAGCAGCTGGGGCCCCAACTCCTACGAGCAGTACTTC.

The V gene is TRBV7-3, the J gene TRBJ1-1, with D uncertain. The germline V and J ends were trimmed by 2 bases and 6 bases, with 10 bases remaining between them. The CDR3 loop spans 13 amino acids. The germline V gene has CDR1 SGHTA and CDR2 FQGTGA. In nucleotides, the CDR3 is TGTGCCAGCAGCTTAGGGGTAACCTCTGAAGCTTTCTTT. This codes for CASSLGVTSEAFF.

The CDR3 spells CASSFHSGGATGELFF. CDR3 sequence (DNA): TGTGCCAGCAGCTTCCATAGCGGGGGGGCCACCGGGGAGCTGTTTTTT. The chain carries TRBV7-8 and TRBJ2-2, with 11 bases lining up with TRBD2. Losses at the gene ends were 3 bases for V and 4 bases for J; bases not matched to a gene: 4. The CDR3 runs 16 residues. The germline gives CDR1 SGHVS, CDR2 FQNEAQ.

This chain connects TRBV15 to TRBJ2-7; D is ambiguous. Germline V gene data show CDR1 as LNHNV and CDR2 as YYDKDF (reference sequence). V lost 0 bases, J lost 2 bases, and 14 bases lay in between. CDR3 length equals 16 residues. CDR3 DNA: TGTGCCACCAGCAGAGATAGGTTAGCCGAGACCTACGAGCAGTACTTC. As protein: CATSRDRLAETYEQYF.

The chain links TRBV4-1 to TRBJ2-1; 9 nucleotides line up with TRBD1. The germline V gene has CDR1 MGHRA and CDR2 YSYEKL. V lost 0 bases and J lost 3; bases outside the gene matches: 12. The CDR3 length is 19 residues. The CDR3 DNA follows: TGCGCCAGCAGCCAAGAATGGGGACAGGGAATTCCCTACTACAATGAGCAGTTCTTC. Encoded protein: CASSQEWGQGIPYYNEQFF.

V and J are TRBV7-9 and TRBJ1-1; 9 nucleotides match TRBD1. Losses at the gene ends were 7 bases for V and 1 base for J; bases not matched to a gene: 7. This CDR3 comprises 15 residues. CDR1 and CDR2 (germline): SEHNR, FQNEAQ (reference sequence). The CDR3 nucleotides read TGTGCCAGCACCCTACTGGGACAGGGGAACACTGAAGCTTTCTTT. It codes for CASTLLGQGNTEAFF.

Ten or more counts support this clonotype. V and J are TRBV2 and TRBJ2-1; D is undetermined. This CDR3 spans 15 amino acids. Trimming took 3 bases from V and 7 from J, leaving 16 bases between them. From germline, CDR1 is SNHLY and CDR2 FYNNEI. This CDR3 reads CASSDGQILPNEQFF. The CDR3 coding sequence is TGTGCCAGCAGTGACGGGCAGATCCTACCTAATGAGCAGTTCTTC.

This clonotype has more than one count but fewer than ten. The J gene is TRBJ1-1, the V gene TRBV4-1; TRBD1 might be the D (5 bases). Germline CDR1 is MGHRA and CDR2 is YSYEKL. Trimming removed 0 bases at V and 3 bases at J, with 8 bases between. The CDR3 contains 14 residues. The CDR3 region is CASSQDAGDTEAFF. The CDR3 DNA reads TGCGCCAGCAGCCAAGACGCGGGGGACACTGAAGCTTTCTTT.